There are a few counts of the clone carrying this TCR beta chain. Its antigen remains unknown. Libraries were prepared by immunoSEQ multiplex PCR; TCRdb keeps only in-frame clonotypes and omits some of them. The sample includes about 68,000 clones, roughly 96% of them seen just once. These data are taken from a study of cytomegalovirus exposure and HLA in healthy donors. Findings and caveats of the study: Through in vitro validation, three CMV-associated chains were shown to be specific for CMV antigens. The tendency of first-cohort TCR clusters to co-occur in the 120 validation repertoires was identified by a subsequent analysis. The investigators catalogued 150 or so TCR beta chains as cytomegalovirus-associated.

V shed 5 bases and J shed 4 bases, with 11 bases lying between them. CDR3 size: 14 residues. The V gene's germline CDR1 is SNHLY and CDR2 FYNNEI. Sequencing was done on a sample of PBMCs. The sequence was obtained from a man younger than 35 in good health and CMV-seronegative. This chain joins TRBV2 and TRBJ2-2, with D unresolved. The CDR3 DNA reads TGTGCCAGCAGTTCAGGCAGATCCACCGGGGAGCTGTTTTTT. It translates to CASSSGRSTGELFF.